The sequence of this T cell receptor (beta chain) was determined in a study of CD8 T cells in Susac syndrome. Study information: Sequencing included Susac syndrome patients, five or six of them with active disease and about 8 in remission.

CD8+ and CD4+ T cells from blood underwent TCR beta sequencing. Per germline, CDR1 SNHLY and CDR2 FYNNEI. This CDR3 has 13 residues. V lost 10 bases, J lost 5 bases, and 7 bases stayed unmatched. Random hexamers were used to reverse transcribe the RNA input (about 0.5 to 1 ug). Each CDR3 protein gets one entry after TCRdb re-called the immunoSEQ multiplex PCR reads with MiXCR. The repertoire holds about 130,000 distinct CDR3 sequences, with over 90% as singletons. This clonotype occurred once. This TCR derives from a human donor with Susac syndrome. The sequencing sample was made of CD8+ T cells from PBMCs. The J gene is TRBJ1-1, the V gene TRBV2, with 10 bases aligning to TRBD1. The CDR3 DNA follows: TGTGCCATTAGACAGGGGGCACGGACTGAAGCTTTCTTT. This gives the protein CAIRQGARTEAFF.